Below are 32 T cell receptor beta chains sequenced from a single sample in a study of tumor-infiltrating lymphocytes in primary liver carcinoma. Constant-region priming of approximately 0.55 ug total RNA yielded TCR beta cDNA. Investigators got TCR beta libraries out of three nested multiplex PCR rounds, done with slightly modified ARM-PCR. For 10 cycles apiece, the opening two PCR rounds ran with TRBV1-TRBV30 forward primers and a C-beta reverse primer. MiXCR, run by TCRdb on the multiplex PCR reads, gives a single entry per CDR3 protein. The sample holds fewer than 400,000 distinct CDR3 sequences, over 55% seen once. Blood RNA was derived from unsorted whole blood, and germline DNA was extracted too. Sequencing was carried out using peripheral blood. These receptors were collected from a man aged 35 to 55 with primary liver carcinoma and hepatitis B virus infection.

A word on this clonotype: At one of its ends the junction is not consistent with the germline gene, which may arise from a read error. The chain's CDR3 is CAISQDRAAGQPHHF. CDR3 nucleotide sequence: TGTGCCATCAGCCAAGACAGGGCGGCTGGCCAGCCCCACCATTTT. The chain combines TRBV4-2 with TRBJ1-5, with 7 bases matching TRBD1. The CDR3 sequence is 15 residues long. The germline V gene has CDR1 LGHNA and CDR2 YNFKEQ.

Points on this clonotype: This may come from a read error, since a much larger clone is one base off. CDR3 amino acids: CASSQGSNLVWLSGANVLTF. The CDR3 coding sequence is TGTGCCAGCAGCCAAGGGTCGAATCTAGTGTGGCTCTCTGGGGCCAACGTCCTGACTTTC. The gene calls are TRBV4-2 and TRBJ2-6; D is unresolved. This CDR3 is 20 amino acids long. The V gene lost 1 base and the J gene lost 0 bases, with 19 bases spanning the gap. Germline CDR1 reads LGHNA; CDR2 reads YNFKEQ.

With respect to this clonotype: One end of the junction is discordant with germline, which a read error may explain. The rearrangement links TRBV7-9 to TRBJ2-7; 12 nucleotides align to TRBD1. The CDR3 is 15 residues long. Germline V CDR1 and CDR2: SEHNR, FQNEAQ (reference sequence). CDR3 nucleotide sequence: TGTGCCAGCAGCCAAACGGGGACAGGGGGCGACGAGCAGTATTTC. Translation: CASSQTGTGGDEQYF.

To note about this clonotype: This clone may be a read error of a much larger clone one base away. The genes are TRBV6-5 and TRBJ2-1; 8 bases agree with TRBD1. The V segment lost 3 bases and the J segment 10 bases; nucleotides outside the gene matches: 8. CDR3 length: 14 residues. Germline loops: CDR1 MNHEY, CDR2 SVGAGI. The CDR3 protein is CASSYGQGALEQFF. CDR3 in DNA: TGTGCCAGCAGTTATGGTCAGGGGGCCCTCGAGCAGTTCTTC.

Comments on this clonotype: This may come from a read error, since a much larger clone is one base off. The chain combines TRBV12-3 or TRBV12-4 with TRBJ2-1; 7 positions agree with TRBD2. This CDR3 comprises 15 residues. For the CDR3, the DNA is TGTGTCAGCAGTTTACTAGCGACTTCCTACAATGAGCAGTTCTTC. It encodes CVSSLLATSYNEQFF.

Sample share makes this clonotype medium-sized. The chain has TRBV11-3 and TRBJ2-3, with D possibly called TRBD1 or TRBD2 (6 bases each). The germline V gene has CDR1 SGHNT and CDR2 YENEEA. Trimming pared 6 bases from V and 1 base from J, leaving 14 bases between. This CDR3 region has 15 residues. In nucleotides, the CDR3 is TGTGCCAGCAGTCCCGGAGGGGGAGGCACAGATACGCAGTATTTT. It is translated as CASSPGGGGTDTQYF.

To note about this clonotype: An end of the junction differs from the germline gene, which may be a read error. The chain employs TRBV4-1 and TRBJ2-7; D unresolved. The germline V gene has CDR1 MGHRA and CDR2 YSYEKL. The CDR3 length is 15 residues. In DNA, the CDR3 is TGCGCTAGCAGCCAAGGTCGGGCCGATGGCTACGAGCAGTACTTC. Translating it yields CASSQGRADGYEQYF.

As DNA, the CDR3 is TGTGCCAGCAGTTTACTCCGGGACGAGCAGTACTTC. Residues: CASSLLRDEQYF. The V gene is TRBV28, the J gene TRBJ2-7; D not certain. Germline CDR1 is MDHEN and CDR2 is SYDVKM. The CDR3 sequence is 12 residues long. Deletions cut 2 bases from V and 5 bases from J, with 7 bases between.

Concerning this clonotype: This may stem from a read error, because a much larger clone lies one nucleotide away. In this CDR3 the conserved last residue, phenylalanine or tryptophan, is missing, so a read error is likely. This sequence joins TRBV6-1 and TRBJ1-5; 7 bases are a match to TRBD1. V dropped 1 base and J dropped 7; count of bases not matched to a gene: 7. The CDR3 is 15 residues long. Germline V lookup: CDR1 MNHNS, CDR2 SASEGT. For the CDR3, the DNA is TGTGCCAGCAGTGAAGGGTCAGGGGGAAAACAGCCCCAGCATTTA. As protein: CASSEGSGGKQPQHL.

As concerns this clonotype: No conserved phenylalanine or tryptophan ends this CDR3, so it is likely a read error. This chain joins TRBV11-2 and TRBJ2-5; no reliable D call. The CDR3 is 16 amino acids. The V gene lost 1 base and the J gene lost 5 bases, with 17 bases spanning the gap. Germline values: CDR1 SGHAT, CDR2 FQNNGV. CDR3 region: CASSLGHSGAQETQYL. The CDR3 nucleotides are TGTGCCAGCAGCTTAGGCCATTCCGGCGCACAGGAGACCCAGTACTTA.

Notes on this clonotype: A junction boundary mismatches the germline segment, possibly from a read error. J is TRBJ2-2 and V is TRBV4-3; 13 bases map to TRBD2. Germline assignment: CDR1 LGHNA and CDR2 YSLEER. This CDR3 is built from 18 residues. As DNA, the CDR3 is TGCGCCAGCAGCCAAGATCGAGCGGGACTAGCGGGAACTTGGGGGTTGCTTTTT. This encodes CASSQDRAGLAGTWGLLF.

As for this clonotype: This may stem from a read error, because a much larger clone lies one nucleotide away. V gene TRBV6-1 combines with J gene TRBJ1-4; 7 bases are a match to TRBD1. CDR3 length: 15 amino acids. Germline CDR1 MNHNS, CDR2 SASEGT. This chain's CDR3 is CVSSEGTVLNEKLFF. The CDR3 nucleotides read TGTGTCAGCAGTGAGGGGACAGTACTTAATGAAAAACTGTTTTTT.

In regard to this clonotype: Given a much more abundant clone one base away, this may be a read error. The rearrangement joins TRBV6-2 or TRBV6-3 to TRBJ2-1; no reliable D call. Germline V gene sequence: CDR1 MNHEY, CDR2 SVGEGT. The CDR3 spans 17 residues. CDR3 amino acids: CASSSSVRSNGRNEHFF. CDR3 bases: TGTGCCAGCAGTTCCAGTGTTCGGTCTAACGGGCGCAATGAGCATTTCTTC.

V gene TRBV4-3 combines with J gene TRBJ2-3, with D unclear. This CDR3 has 14 amino acids. Trimming stripped 9 bases from V and 0 bases from J, with 13 bases between. CDR1 and CDR2 from the germline V gene are LGHNA and YSLEER. The CDR3 bases are TGCGCCAGTAGCTCTCTGACTAGCACAGATACGCAGTATTTT. This encodes CASSSLTSTDTQYF.

Note on this clonotype: An end of the junction does not agree with germline; a read error may underlie this. The chain uses TRBV29-1 and TRBJ1-2, with D perhaps matching TRBD1 (5 bases). Germline CDR1 SQVTM, CDR2 ANQGSEA. The CDR3 spans 13 residues. The CDR3 DNA sequence: TGTAGCGTTGATGGGGGGGATAACTATGGCTACACCTTC. Translating it yields CSVDGGDNYGYTF. Together with reference TRBV29-1 and TRBJ1-2, the CDR3 gives the full variable domain: SAVISQKPSRDICQRGTSLTIQCQVDSQVTMMFWYRQQPGQSLTLIATANQGSEATYESGFVIDKFPISRPNLTFSTLTVSNMSPEDSSIYLCSVDGGDNYGYTFGSGTRLTVV.

As regards this clonotype: A single base separates this from a much larger clone, so it may be a read error. The V gene is TRBV6-1, the J gene TRBJ1-6, with 10 bases matching TRBD1. Germline CDR1 MNHNS, CDR2 SASEGT. The CDR3 length is 19 residues. CDR3 region: CTSTRDRGLPSSYNSPLHF. The CDR3 DNA is TGTACCAGCACCCGGGACAGGGGCCTTCCGAGCTCCTATAATTCACCCCTCCACTTT.

Concerning this clonotype itself: A much larger clonotype is one base distant, so this may be a read error. The rearrangement joins TRBV6-2 or TRBV6-3 to TRBJ2-7, with a weak D call TRBD2 (7 bases). This CDR3 is built from 16 residues. V gave up 6 bases and J gave up 6 bases, with 24 bases separating them. Germline V gene sequence: CDR1 MNHEY, CDR2 SVGEGT. Here the CDR3 DNA reads TGTGCCAGCAGCCCCATTCGGGGGGCACCCCTCGGCGAGCAGTACTTC. It is translated as CASSPIRGAPLGEQYF.

Details on this clonotype: An end of the junction does not agree with germline; a read error may underlie this. V and J are TRBV4-3 and TRBJ2-5; D might be TRBD2 (5 bases). From germline, CDR1 is LGHNA and CDR2 YSLEER. The CDR3 contains 15 residues. CDR3 in amino acids: CASSQDEEVQETQYF. The CDR3 DNA sequence: TGCGCCAGCAGTCAAGATGAGGAGGTCCAAGAGACCCAGTACTTC.

V gene TRBV5-6 combines with J gene TRBJ2-1; 9 nucleotides align to TRBD1. The germline gives CDR1 SGHDT, CDR2 YYEEEE. V shed 5 bases and J 4 bases; nucleotides not matched to a gene: 13. This CDR3 is 17 amino acids long. The CDR3 sequence is CASRGTGQGLVYNEQFF. The CDR3 DNA is TGTGCCAGCAGGGGGACAGGGCAAGGGTTGGTATACAATGAGCAGTTCTTC.

As regards this clonotype: The junction differs from germline at one of its ends, possibly a read error. The chain joins TRBV12-3 or TRBV12-4 to TRBJ2-2, with D possibly matching TRBD2 (7 bases). The CDR3 spans 14 residues. The CDR3 nucleotides are TGTGCCAGCAGTTTAACGGGCGGGGGCGGGGAGCGGTTTTTT. Translation gives CASSLTGGGGERFF.

The sample holds a few counts of this clonotype. The V and J genes are TRBV6-5 and TRBJ2-2; the D is unclear. Germline V gene data show CDR1 as MNHEY and CDR2 as SVGAGI. CDR3 length equals 13 residues. Trimming removed 6 bases from V and 4 bases from J, with 9 bases in between. The CDR3 spells CASRRISTGELFF. The CDR3 DNA follows: TGTGCCAGCAGGCGGATTAGCACCGGGGAGCTGTTTTTT.

Comments on this clonotype: One junction end disagrees with the germline gene, perhaps due to a read error. This chain uses TRBV6-2 or TRBV6-3 with TRBJ2-7; D might be TRBD2 (6 bases). In germline, CDR1 is MNHEY, CDR2 SVGEGT. This CDR3 comprises 15 residues. CDR3 nucleotides: TGTGCAGCGTTAGTGGGAGGACCGAGCTCCTACGAGCAATACTTC. It is translated as CAALVGGPSSYEQYF.

For this clonotype: Since no conserved phenylalanine or tryptophan closes the CDR3, a read error is the likely cause. V gene TRBV11-1 combines with J gene TRBJ2-2; D is ambiguous. V was clipped by 5 bases and J by 0 bases, with 7 bases between them. This CDR3 is built from 14 residues. Per the germline V gene, CDR1 is SGHAT and CDR2 is FQDESV (reference sequence). For the CDR3, the DNA is TGTGCCAGCAGCCGAGAATCGAACACCGGGGAGCTGTTTTCT. It encodes CASSRESNTGELFS.

The chain carries TRBV6-5 and TRBJ2-7; weak D call: TRBD2 (5 bases). Germline CDR1 and CDR2: MNHEY and SVGAGI. V was cut by 9 bases and J by 2 bases, with 8 bases left in between. CDR3 length: 11 residues. The CDR3 nucleotides read TGTGCCAGTACGGAGGCCTACGAGCAGTACTTC. Its translation is CASTEAYEQYF.

V and J are TRBV24-1 and TRBJ2-7, with a possible D match to TRBD1 (7 bases). V lost 3 bases to trimming and J lost 3 bases, with 11 bases between them. Germline V gives CDR1 KGHDR, CDR2 SFDVKD. The length of the CDR3 is 14 residues. The CDR3 DNA reads as TGTGCCACCAGTGATGCGCGGGACAGCTACGAGCAGTACTTC. It translates to CATSDARDSYEQYF.

Notes on this clonotype: This may stem from a read error, because a much larger clone lies one nucleotide away. This chain links TRBV29-1 with TRBJ2-3, with D possibly being TRBD1 (6 bases). Between the trimmed V and J ends, which lost 8 bases and 1 base, there was a span of 16 bases. The germline V gene has CDR1 SQVTM and CDR2 ANQGSEA. CDR3 size: 14 residues. The CDR3 is CSILGARGTDTQYF. In DNA form, the CDR3 reads TGCAGCATCCTGGGGGCTAGAGGCACAGATACGCAGTATTTT.

Concerning this clonotype itself: Being one base from a much bigger clone, this may be a read error. The rearrangement joins TRBV6-1 to TRBJ2-7; no definite D call. Per the germline V gene, CDR1 is MNHNS and CDR2 is SASEGT. The V and J ends lost 4 bases and 5 bases respectively, with 6 bases between them. The CDR3 sequence is 11 residues long. The CDR3 nucleotides read TGTGCCAGCAGTGTGAGAGACGAGCAGTACTTC. Its protein product is CASSVRDEQYF.

As for this clonotype: At one boundary the junction diverges from the germline segment, which might be a read error. The gene calls are TRBV11-1 and TRBJ2-5, with 13 positions matching TRBD2. The CDR3 loop spans 16 amino acids. The V gene's germline CDR1 is SGHAT and CDR2 FQDESV (reference sequence). The DNA for the CDR3 is TGCGACAGCAGCCTCAGACTAGCGGGAGGACAAGAGACCCAGTACTTC. Its translation: CDSSLRLAGGQETQYF. Complete variable domain (other parts from reference TRBV11-1 and TRBJ2-5): EAEVAQSPRYKITEKSQAVAFWCDPISGHATLYWYRQILGQGPELLVQFQDESVVDDSQLPKDRFSAERLKGVDSTLKIQPAELGDSAMYLCDSSLRLAGGQETQYFGPGTRLLVL.

V usage is TRBV5-1 and J usage is TRBJ1-1; D unresolved. This CDR3 is 14 amino acids long. The V end lost 1 base, the J end lost 6 bases, and 13 bases lay between the germline ends. Germline CDR1 is SGHRS and CDR2 is YFSETQ. CDR3 bases: TGCGCCAGCAGCTTGTTAGGGTCCGAACCTGAAGCTTTCTTT. Translation: CASSLLGSEPEAFF.

The table lists this clonotype with many counts. This chain links TRBV6-6 with TRBJ2-1, with a tentative D call TRBD2 (6 bases). The CDR3 spans 16 residues. V gave up 0 bases and J gave up 3 bases, with 12 bases separating them. Germline V gene data show CDR1 as MNHNY and CDR2 as SVGAGI (reference sequence). CDR3 protein: CASSYSTGGDYNEQFF. The CDR3 DNA reads as TGTGCCAGCAGTTACTCGACCGGAGGGGACTACAATGAGCAGTTCTTC.

V gene TRBV2 combines with J gene TRBJ1-1, with a tentative D call TRBD1 (6 bases). V lost 11 bases, J lost 1 base, and 14 bases lay in between. The CDR3 is 13 residues long. Germline values: CDR1 SNHLY, CDR2 FYNNEI. The CDR3 here is CARLPDRNTEAFF. CDR3 coding DNA: TGTGCCCGACTCCCGGACAGGAACACTGAAGCTTTCTTT.

The sample holds many counts of this clonotype. The V gene is TRBV6-5, the J gene TRBJ2-3, with D possibly being TRBD2 (7 bases). Trimming removed 6 bases from V and 4 bases from J, with 17 bases in between. Germline CDR1 and CDR2: MNHEY and SVGAGI. The CDR3 length is 15 residues. The CDR3 bases are TGTGCCAGCAGACTTATGGGCGGGGGCTCAGATACGCAGTATTTT. Amino acids: CASRLMGGGSDTQYF.